The TCR beta chain described here comes from a study of blood T cells in healthy people across ages. A J-beta primer mix and a sample-barcoded 5' primer were used in a second PCR of roughly 6 to 11 cycles. Via MiXCR, TCRdb re-called the 5' RACE reads, giving one row per CDR3 protein. Of 790,000 or so distinct CDR3 sequences in the sample, roughly three fifths were seen once. Study conclusions and caveats: With naive T cell percentage, TCR beta diversity showed a strong correlation.

CDR1 DFQATT and CDR2 SNEGSKA come from the germline V gene (reference sequence). With V trimmed by 4 bases and J by 8 bases, 8 bases remained unmatched. This CDR3 contains 15 residues. A word on this clonotype: The target antigen is unknown.

Extraction yielded at least 5 micrograms of total RNA per sample. The clonotype originates from a man aged 35-49 years in good health. The sequencing sample was made of blood. The chain links TRBV20-1 to TRBJ2-1; 13 nucleotides match TRBD2. The CDR3 is CSATLGLAGSDEQFF. The CDR3, as DNA: TGCAGTGCTACCCTGGGACTAGCGGGAAGCGATGAGCAGTTCTTC.